A selection of T cell receptor beta chains follows, all from one sample in a study of identifying expanded T cells in peripheral blood. Produced via immunoSEQ multiplex PCR; TCRdb's table is partial and in-frame only. The sample includes roughly 100,000 clones, approximately 90% of them seen just once. The sequencing sample was made of blood. Receptors originate from a person aged 18-69 years in good health. Each CDR3 is given with its conserved first and last residue. Fields, in order: V gene, D gene, clone size, J gene, CDR3 protein, CDR3 DNA. The D gene is left open where the match is weak. The size of a clone is reported for some rows only, either as once, few or many, or as a class for expanded clones.

v_call: TRBV19
d_call: -
clone_size: many
j_call: TRBJ2-4
cdr3_aa: CASSGSDPDNIQYF
cdr3_nt: TGTGCCAGTAGTGGGTCGGACCCGGACAACATTCAGTACTTC

v_call: TRBV29-1
d_call: -
clone_size: -
j_call: TRBJ2-1
cdr3_aa: CSVDRVHEQFF
cdr3_nt: TGCAGCGTTGATAGGGTCCATGAGCAGTTCTTC

v_call: TRBV19
d_call: TRBD1
clone_size: once
j_call: TRBJ2-5
cdr3_aa: CASSRPGQGPGETQYF
cdr3_nt: TGTGCCAGTTCCAGACCGGGACAGGGCCCGGGGGAGACCCAGTACTTC

v_call: TRBV5-1
d_call: -
clone_size: -
j_call: TRBJ2-1
cdr3_aa: CASSPDRLNEQFF
cdr3_nt: TGCGCCAGCAGCCCCGACCGTCTCAATGAGCAGTTCTTC

v_call: TRBV2
d_call: -
clone_size: -
j_call: TRBJ2-7
cdr3_aa: CASEGTPAYEQYF
cdr3_nt: TGTGCCAGCGAAGGGACGCCTGCCTACGAGCAGTACTTC

v_call: TRBV2
d_call: TRBD1
clone_size: -
j_call: TRBJ2-3
cdr3_aa: CASTGGWTQYF
cdr3_nt: TGTGCCTCGACAGGGGGTTGGACGCAGTATTTT

v_call: TRBV7-8
d_call: -
clone_size: once
j_call: TRBJ2-5
cdr3_aa: CASSSLRASDQETQYF
cdr3_nt: TGTGCCAGCAGCTCCTTACGGGCCAGTGATCAAGAGACCCAGTACTTC

v_call: TRBV7-7
d_call: -
clone_size: -
j_call: TRBJ2-5
cdr3_aa: CASSQQGGGQETQYF
cdr3_nt: TGTGCCAGCAGCCAACAGGGAGGGGGGCAAGAGACCCAGTACTTC

v_call: TRBV4-1
d_call: -
clone_size: once
j_call: TRBJ1-5
cdr3_aa: CASSQALGSLNQPQHF
cdr3_nt: TGCGCCAGCAGCCAAGCGCTGGGTAGTTTAAATCAGCCCCAGCATTTT

v_call: TRBV9
d_call: -
clone_size: once
j_call: TRBJ1-1
cdr3_aa: CASSVGTANTEAFF
cdr3_nt: TGTGCCAGCAGCGTAGGCACAGCCAACACTGAAGCTTTCTTT

v_call: TRBV7-9
d_call: TRBD1
clone_size: -
j_call: TRBJ1-1
cdr3_aa: CASSPTGANTEAFF
cdr3_nt: TGTGCCAGCAGCCCAACAGGGGCGAACACTGAAGCTTTCTTT

v_call: TRBV10-3
d_call: -
clone_size: -
j_call: TRBJ2-3
cdr3_aa: CAIRPDGSTDTQYF
cdr3_nt: TGTGCCATCAGGCCGGACGGGAGCACAGATACGCAGTATTTT

v_call: TRBV27
d_call: TRBD2
clone_size: -
j_call: TRBJ2-1
cdr3_aa: CASSTPRAYPERTSGRIDEQFF
cdr3_nt: TGTGCCAGCAGCACGCCCCGGGCCTACCCCGAGAGGACTAGCGGGAGGATCGATGAGCAGTTCTTC

v_call: TRBV7-6
d_call: -
clone_size: -
j_call: TRBJ2-3
cdr3_aa: CASSLDPVVSTDTQYF
cdr3_nt: TGTGCCAGCAGCTTGGACCCGGTTGTAAGCACAGATACGCAGTATTTT

v_call: TRBV2
d_call: -
clone_size: -
j_call: TRBJ2-5
cdr3_aa: CASSEPETGGETQYF
cdr3_nt: TGTGCCAGCAGTGAACCCGAGACAGGTGGAGAGACCCAGTACTTC

v_call: TRBV7-3
d_call: TRBD2
clone_size: -
j_call: TRBJ2-3
cdr3_aa: CASSLTGAGGRTDTQYF
cdr3_nt: TGTGCCAGCAGCTTAACTGGTGCGGGGGGACGCACAGATACGCAGTATTTT

v_call: TRBV19
d_call: -
clone_size: -
j_call: TRBJ2-6
cdr3_aa: CASMTGAHSGANVLTF
cdr3_nt: TGTGCCAGTATGACGGGGGCCCACTCTGGGGCCAACGTCCTGACTTTC

v_call: TRBV7-9
d_call: -
clone_size: -
j_call: TRBJ1-6
cdr3_aa: CASSRESYNSPLHF
cdr3_nt: TGTGCCAGCAGCCGGGAATCCTATAATTCACCCCTCCACTTT

v_call: TRBV2
d_call: -
clone_size: few
j_call: TRBJ2-3
cdr3_aa: CASSEIWASPSTDTQYF
cdr3_nt: TGTGCCAGCAGTGAAATCTGGGCTAGCCCTAGCACAGATACGCAGTATTTT

v_call: TRBV2
d_call: -
clone_size: -
j_call: TRBJ2-7
cdr3_aa: CASSAQGISYEQYF
cdr3_nt: TGTGCCAGCAGTGCCCAGGGAATCTCCTACGAGCAGTACTTC

v_call: TRBV6-5
d_call: TRBD1
clone_size: -
j_call: TRBJ2-1
cdr3_aa: CASGTGGAYNEQFF
cdr3_nt: TGTGCCAGCGGAACAGGGGGCGCCTACAATGAGCAGTTCTTC

v_call: TRBV19
d_call: -
clone_size: -
j_call: TRBJ1-1
cdr3_aa: CASQGNTEAFF
cdr3_nt: TGTGCCAGTCAAGGGAACACTGAAGCTTTCTTT

v_call: TRBV5-1
d_call: -
clone_size: -
j_call: TRBJ1-1
cdr3_aa: CASSLDVPGNTEAFF
cdr3_nt: TGCGCCAGCAGCTTGGACGTGCCCGGAAACACTGAAGCTTTCTTT

v_call: TRBV27
d_call: TRBD2
clone_size: few
j_call: TRBJ2-2
cdr3_aa: CASSSPGLMDGELFF
cdr3_nt: TGTGCCAGCAGTTCCCCGGGACTAATGGACGGGGAGCTGTTTTTT

v_call: TRBV5-6
d_call: -
clone_size: few
j_call: TRBJ1-6
cdr3_aa: CASSLRRYSPLHF
cdr3_nt: TGTGCCAGCAGCCTCCGCCGGTACTCACCCCTCCACTTT

v_call: TRBV29-1
d_call: -
clone_size: -
j_call: TRBJ1-4
cdr3_aa: CSVVGRDTMPEKLFF
cdr3_nt: TGCAGCGTTGTAGGCCGGGACACGATGCCTGAAAAACTGTTTTTT

v_call: TRBV16
d_call: TRBD1
clone_size: few
j_call: TRBJ1-1
cdr3_aa: CASSPGTAPGTEAFF
cdr3_nt: TGTGCCAGCAGCCCAGGGACAGCCCCGGGCACTGAAGCTTTCTTT

v_call: TRBV6-5
d_call: -
clone_size: -
j_call: TRBJ2-7
cdr3_aa: CASSYSDSPSYEQYF
cdr3_nt: TGTGCCAGCAGTTACTCGGACAGTCCCTCCTACGAGCAGTACTTC

v_call: TRBV29-1
d_call: TRBD1
clone_size: -
j_call: TRBJ1-1
cdr3_aa: CSVDQGGGRVNTEAFF
cdr3_nt: TGCAGCGTTGACCAAGGGGGCGGACGGGTGAACACTGAAGCTTTCTTT

v_call: TRBV7-9
d_call: TRBD1
clone_size: -
j_call: TRBJ1-1
cdr3_aa: CASLGQGYRNTEAFF
cdr3_nt: TGTGCCAGTTTGGGACAGGGGTATAGGAACACTGAAGCTTTCTTT

v_call: TRBV11-2
d_call: -
clone_size: once
j_call: TRBJ1-2
cdr3_aa: CASSSDRGLGGYTF
cdr3_nt: TGTGCCAGCAGCTCGGACAGAGGATTGGGGGGCTACACCTTC

v_call: TRBV4-2
d_call: TRBD1
clone_size: many
j_call: TRBJ1-2
cdr3_aa: CASSRDRDGYTF
cdr3_nt: TGTGCCAGCAGTCGGGACAGGGATGGCTACACCTTC

v_call: TRBV14
d_call: TRBD1
clone_size: -
j_call: TRBJ1-1
cdr3_aa: CASSQFRGTEAFF
cdr3_nt: TGTGCCAGCAGCCAATTCAGGGGGACTGAAGCTTTCTTT